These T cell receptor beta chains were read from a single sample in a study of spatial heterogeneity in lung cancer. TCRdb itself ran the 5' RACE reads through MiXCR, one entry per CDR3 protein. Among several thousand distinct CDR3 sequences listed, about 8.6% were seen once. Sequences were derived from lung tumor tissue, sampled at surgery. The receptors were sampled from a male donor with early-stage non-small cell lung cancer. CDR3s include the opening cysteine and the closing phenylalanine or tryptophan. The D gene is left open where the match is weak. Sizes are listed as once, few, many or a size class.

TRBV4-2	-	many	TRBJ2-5	CASSQESRGTETQYF	TGTGCCAGCAGCCAAGAGAGTAGGGGTACGGAGACCCAGTACTTC
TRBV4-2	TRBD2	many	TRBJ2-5	CASSFSGGGETQYF	TGTGCCAGCAGCTTCAGCGGGGGGGGAGAGACCCAGTACTTC
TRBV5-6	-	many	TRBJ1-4	CASSLEGGEKLFF	TGTGCCAGCAGCTTGGAGGGCGGGGAAAAACTGTTTTTT
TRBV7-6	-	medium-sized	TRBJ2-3	CASSPGVDTQYF	TGTGCCAGCAGCCCTGGGGTAGATACGCAGTATTTT
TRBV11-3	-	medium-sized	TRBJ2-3	CASSLGRRDTQYF	TGTGCCAGCAGCTTAGGCCGCCGGGATACGCAGTATTTT
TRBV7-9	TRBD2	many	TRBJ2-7	CASSSQRGGLGEQYF	TGTGCCAGCAGTTCGCAACGGGGGGGCCTTGGCGAGCAGTACTTC
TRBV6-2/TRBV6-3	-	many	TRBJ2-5	CASSYGGGRETQYF	TGTGCCAGCAGTTACGGTGGGGGTCGAGAGACCCAGTACTTC
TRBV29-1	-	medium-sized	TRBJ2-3	CSVGTDTQYF	TGCAGCGTCGGTACAGATACGCAGTATTTT
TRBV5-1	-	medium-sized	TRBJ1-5	CASSLDGHSNQPQHF	TGCGCCAGCAGCTTGGACGGTCATAGCAATCAGCCCCAGCATTTT
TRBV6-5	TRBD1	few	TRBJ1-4	CASSYLPATGRNEKLFF	TGTGCCAGCAGTTATCTCCCCGCGACAGGGAGGAATGAAAAACTGTTTTTT